A selection of T cell receptor beta chains follows, all from one sample in a study of early T cells in non-severe SARS-CoV-2 infection. TCRdb independently ran MiXCR on the 5' RACE reads; one entry per CDR3 protein. The sample yields some 49,000 distinct CDR3 sequences, approximately 12% seen once. The specimen sequenced was whole blood. Receptors were obtained from an adult who was a healthcare worker with PCR-confirmed SARS-CoV-2 infection or an uninfected control (not recorded which). CDR3s include the opening cysteine and the closing phenylalanine or tryptophan. D genes are given only for firm matches. Rows give clone size only sometimes, using once, few, many, or a class for an expanded clone.

j_call: TRBJ2-4; clone_size: few; v_call: TRBV3-1; d_call: TRBD2; cdr3_aa: CASSQESGRANIQYF; cdr3_nt: TGTGCCAGCAGCCAAGAAAGCGGGAGGGCCAACATTCAGTACTTC
j_call: TRBJ1-6; clone_size: few; v_call: TRBV5-1; d_call: .; cdr3_aa: CASSSQSSYNSPLHF; cdr3_nt: TGCGCCAGCAGCTCTCAGAGCTCCTATAATTCACCCCTCCACTTT
j_call: TRBJ2-7; clone_size: many; v_call: TRBV13; d_call: .; cdr3_aa: CASSLFGGTYEQYF; cdr3_nt: TGTGCCAGCAGCTTATTCGGGGGAACCTACGAGCAGTACTTC
j_call: TRBJ2-3; clone_size: many; v_call: TRBV7-9; d_call: TRBD1; cdr3_aa: CASSLGQSTDTQYF; cdr3_nt: TGTGCCAGCAGCTTGGGACAGAGCACAGATACGCAGTATTTT
j_call: TRBJ2-3; clone_size: many; v_call: TRBV15; d_call: .; cdr3_aa: CATSKGGGSPDTQYF; cdr3_nt: TGTGCCACCAGCAAAGGGGGCGGGAGCCCAGATACGCAGTATTTT
j_call: TRBJ2-4; clone_size: few; v_call: TRBV6-1; d_call: .; cdr3_aa: CASTLTGPQSNIQYF; cdr3_nt: TGTGCCAGCACCCTCACGGGCCCTCAAAGCAACATTCAGTACTTC
j_call: TRBJ1-2; clone_size: many; v_call: TRBV7-2; d_call: .; cdr3_aa: CASSLVYPGYGYTF; cdr3_nt: TGTGCCAGCAGCTTAGTATATCCAGGCTATGGCTACACCTTC
j_call: TRBJ1-2; clone_size: .; v_call: TRBV19; d_call: .; cdr3_aa: CASSIQNYGYTF; cdr3_nt: TGTGCCAGTAGTATCCAGAACTATGGCTACACCTTC
j_call: TRBJ2-5; clone_size: few; v_call: TRBV2; d_call: TRBD1; cdr3_aa: CASRSGQAGTQYF; cdr3_nt: TGTGCCAGCAGATCCGGACAGGCTGGGACCCAGTACTTC
j_call: TRBJ1-1; clone_size: .; v_call: TRBV20-1; d_call: .; cdr3_aa: CSAPAPQVGVTEAFF; cdr3_nt: TGCAGTGCGCCTGCTCCACAGGTGGGGGTCACTGAAGCTTTCTTT
j_call: TRBJ2-7; clone_size: many; v_call: TRBV7-2; d_call: TRBD2; cdr3_aa: CASSLAFSGSYEQYF; cdr3_nt: TGTGCCAGCAGCTTAGCGTTTAGCGGGAGTTACGAGCAGTACTTC
j_call: TRBJ2-3; clone_size: .; v_call: TRBV6-5; d_call: TRBD1; cdr3_aa: CASSPDRQYSTDTQYF; cdr3_nt: TGTGCCAGCAGCCCGGACAGGCAATATAGCACAGATACGCAGTATTTT
j_call: TRBJ1-1; clone_size: few; v_call: TRBV14; d_call: .; cdr3_aa: CASSQIVNTEAFF; cdr3_nt: TGTGCCAGCAGCCAAATTGTGAACACTGAAGCTTTCTTT
j_call: TRBJ2-4; clone_size: few; v_call: TRBV21-1; d_call: .; cdr3_aa: CASSKGVEIAKNIQYF; cdr3_nt: TGTGCCAGCAGCAAAGGGGTGGAGATAGCCAAAAACATTCAGTACTTC
j_call: TRBJ2-2; clone_size: many; v_call: TRBV14; d_call: .; cdr3_aa: CASSQDVGAARFNTGELFF; cdr3_nt: TGTGCCAGCAGCCAAGATGTGGGGGCCGCTAGGTTTAACACCGGGGAGCTGTTTTTT
j_call: TRBJ2-7; clone_size: .; v_call: TRBV29-1; d_call: TRBD2; cdr3_aa: CSVETSSYEQYF; cdr3_nt: TGCAGCGTTGAGACTAGCAGCTACGAGCAGTACTTC
j_call: TRBJ2-5; clone_size: many; v_call: TRBV7-2; d_call: .; cdr3_aa: CASSLMQGSETQYF; cdr3_nt: TGTGCCAGCAGCTTAATGCAGGGGTCAGAGACCCAGTACTTC
j_call: TRBJ2-1; clone_size: many; v_call: TRBV7-8; d_call: TRBD2; cdr3_aa: CASSFRGLADLYNEQFF; cdr3_nt: TGTGCCAGCAGCTTCAGGGGACTAGCGGACCTATACAATGAGCAGTTCTTC
j_call: TRBJ2-3; clone_size: once; v_call: TRBV7-3; d_call: .; cdr3_aa: CASTLTGQGTDTQYF; cdr3_nt: TGTGCCAGCACCTTAACAGGGCAGGGGACAGATACGCAGTATTTT
j_call: TRBJ2-5; clone_size: .; v_call: TRBV28; d_call: .; cdr3_aa: CASSFIGDGQETQYF; cdr3_nt: TGTGCCAGCAGTTTTATAGGAGACGGCCAAGAGACCCAGTACTTC
j_call: TRBJ2-1; clone_size: .; v_call: TRBV29-1; d_call: .; cdr3_aa: CSVIVGGSYNEQFF; cdr3_nt: TGCAGCGTTATCGTTGGCGGCTCCTACAATGAGCAGTTCTTC
j_call: TRBJ2-3; clone_size: .; v_call: TRBV7-2; d_call: .; cdr3_aa: CASSPDAEGTDTQYF; cdr3_nt: TGTGCCAGCAGCCCAGACGCCGAAGGCACAGATACGCAGTATTTT
j_call: TRBJ1-3; clone_size: many; v_call: TRBV6-6; d_call: .; cdr3_aa: CASSYPRQETGSGNTIYF; cdr3_nt: TGTGCCAGCAGTTACCCAAGACAGGAGACCGGCTCTGGAAACACCATATATTTT
j_call: TRBJ1-2; clone_size: few; v_call: TRBV5-1; d_call: .; cdr3_aa: CASSLALGQAYGYTF; cdr3_nt: TGCGCCAGCAGCTTGGCTCTGGGTCAGGCCTATGGCTACACCTTC
j_call: TRBJ2-3; clone_size: .; v_call: TRBV7-4; d_call: .; cdr3_aa: CASSLRAPDTQYF; cdr3_nt: TGTGCCAGCAGCTTACGGGCCCCAGATACGCAGTATTTT
j_call: TRBJ1-1; clone_size: few; v_call: TRBV9; d_call: .; cdr3_aa: CASSAKHSGAATEAFF; cdr3_nt: TGTGCCAGCAGCGCGAAACACTCAGGGGCAGCCACTGAAGCTTTCTTT
j_call: TRBJ1-6; clone_size: few; v_call: TRBV7-9; d_call: .; cdr3_aa: CASSPPGHDNSPLHF; cdr3_nt: TGTGCCAGCAGCCCACCGGGACACGATAATTCACCCCTCCACTTT
j_call: TRBJ2-7; clone_size: .; v_call: TRBV7-3; d_call: TRBD1; cdr3_aa: CASSRRKDRGDYEQYF; cdr3_nt: TGTGCCAGCAGCCGACGCAAGGACAGGGGTGACTACGAGCAGTACTTC
j_call: TRBJ1-2; clone_size: many; v_call: TRBV18; d_call: TRBD1; cdr3_aa: CASAPPGGYYGYTF; cdr3_nt: TGTGCCAGCGCCCCCCCAGGGGGTTACTATGGCTACACCTTC
j_call: TRBJ1-6; clone_size: few; v_call: TRBV20-1; d_call: .; cdr3_aa: CSARATDNSPLHF; cdr3_nt: TGCAGTGCTAGGGCCACTGATAATTCACCCCTCCACTTT
j_call: TRBJ1-2; clone_size: few; v_call: TRBV7-2; d_call: .; cdr3_aa: CASSLGAGGYTF; cdr3_nt: TGTGCCAGCAGCTTAGGGGCGGGAGGCTACACCTTC
j_call: TRBJ2-1; clone_size: many; v_call: TRBV19; d_call: .; cdr3_aa: CASSIRPRNEQFF; cdr3_nt: TGTGCCAGTAGTATTAGGCCGCGGAATGAGCAGTTCTTC
j_call: TRBJ1-3; clone_size: few; v_call: TRBV29-1; d_call: .; cdr3_aa: CSVCTEGNTIYF; cdr3_nt: TGCAGCGTGTGTACCGAGGGAAACACCATATATTTT
j_call: TRBJ2-3; clone_size: many; v_call: TRBV7-6; d_call: .; cdr3_aa: CASSLRTDTQYF; cdr3_nt: TGTGCCAGCAGCCTGAGGACAGATACGCAGTATTTT
j_call: TRBJ1-1; clone_size: many; v_call: TRBV6-5; d_call: .; cdr3_aa: CASSYSTGLPTEAFF; cdr3_nt: TGTGCCAGCAGTTACTCGACGGGGCTCCCCACTGAAGCTTTCTTT
j_call: TRBJ2-3; clone_size: many; v_call: TRBV7-3; d_call: .; cdr3_aa: CASSLTPRRGDTQYF; cdr3_nt: TGTGCCAGCAGCTTAACCCCCAGGAGAGGAGATACGCAGTATTTT
j_call: TRBJ1-4; clone_size: many; v_call: TRBV7-9; d_call: .; cdr3_aa: CASRGVGEKLFF; cdr3_nt: TGTGCCAGCAGGGGTGTAGGTGAAAAACTGTTTTTT